One T cell receptor (beta chain) is described in this entry. The CDR3 is 13 residues long. V was pared by 2 bases and J by 6 bases, with 10 bases between. Germline CDR1 and CDR2: ENHRY and SYGVKD. Produced via immunoSEQ multiplex PCR; TCRdb's table is partial and in-frame only. The table has about 730,000 clones, 70% to 90% seen once. This sample was taken from a study of shared T cell receptors in the human thymus. These data were also filed under a second study, of human thymus T cells.

Sequences were obtained from thymocytes. This sequence joins TRBV10-3 and TRBJ1-1; no reliable D call. This receptor was identified in a girl under three years old with a congenital heart defect. CDR3: CAISEPLSPEAFF. The CDR3 nucleotides read TGTGCCATCAGTGAGCCCCTTTCCCCTGAAGCTTTCTTT.